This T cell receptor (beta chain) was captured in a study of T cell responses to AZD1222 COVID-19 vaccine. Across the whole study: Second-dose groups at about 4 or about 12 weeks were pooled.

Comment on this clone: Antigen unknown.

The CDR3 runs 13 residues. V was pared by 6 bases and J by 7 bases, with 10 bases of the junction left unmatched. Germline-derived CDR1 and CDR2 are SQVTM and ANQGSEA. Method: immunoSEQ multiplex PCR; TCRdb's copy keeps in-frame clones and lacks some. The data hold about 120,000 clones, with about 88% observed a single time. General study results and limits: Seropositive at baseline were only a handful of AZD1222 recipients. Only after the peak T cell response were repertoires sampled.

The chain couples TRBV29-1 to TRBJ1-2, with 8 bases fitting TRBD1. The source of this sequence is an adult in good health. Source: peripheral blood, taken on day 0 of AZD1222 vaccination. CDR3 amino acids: CSVLGQGQGGYTF. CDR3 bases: TGCAGCGTCCTCGGACAGGGCCAAGGTGGCTACACCTTC.